A selection of T cell receptor beta chains follows, all from one sample in a study of regulatory T cells in long-lasting Graves disease. TCRdb passed the multiplex PCR reads through MiXCR, listing each CDR3 protein once. The sample shows 400,000 to 550,000 distinct CDR3 sequences, about 16% of them seen only once. This sample also appeared in a second study, on T cells in Graves' hyperthyroidism and ophthalmopathy.

This specimen was peripheral blood mononuclear cells (PBMCs), taken at new diagnosis, from a patient treated with antithyroid drugs. These receptors were taken from a woman younger than 45 with Graves disease. Both conserved end residues are part of each CDR3. The D gene is left open where the match is weak. Clone size is not always given. Where it is, it says once, few, many or a class for expanded clones.

D gene	V gene	clone size	J gene	CDR3 protein	CDR3 DNA
NA	TRBV12-3/TRBV12-4	few	TRBJ1-5	CASSFQLNQPQHF	TGTGCCAGCAGTTTTCAACTCAATCAGCCCCAGCATTTT
TRBD2	TRBV20-1	once	TRBJ2-3	CSASWGTSGMAGTDTQYF	TGCAGTGCGAGCTGGGGGACTAGCGGGATGGCGGGCACAGATACGCAGTATTTT
NA	TRBV29-1	NA	TRBJ1-1	CSPPGGTEAFF	TGCAGCCCGCCGGGGGGCACTGAAGCTTTCTTT
NA	TRBV27	few	TRBJ1-1	CASSPKGGVTEAFF	TGTGCCAGCAGTCCCAAGGGGGGGGTAACTGAAGCTTTCTTT
TRBD1	TRBV7-9	NA	TRBJ1-5	CASSLSGTGSQPQHF	TGTGCCAGCAGCTTAAGCGGGACAGGGAGTCAGCCCCAGCATTTT
NA	TRBV6-5	NA	TRBJ1-3	CASSYSSFGNTIYF	TGTGCCAGCAGTTATTCGAGTTTTGGAAACACCATATATTTT
NA	TRBV28	few	TRBJ1-1	CASGGQVNTEAFF	TGTGCCAGCGGGGGCCAGGTGAACACTGAAGCTTTCTTT
TRBD2	TRBV7-2	many	TRBJ2-1	CASSPTRRLAVDNEQFF	TGTGCCAGCAGCCCGACACGGCGACTAGCGGTAGACAATGAGCAGTTCTTC
TRBD1	TRBV7-2	many	TRBJ1-5	CASSTRTGGAQPQHF	TGTGCCAGCAGCACCCGGACAGGGGGGGCCCAGCCCCAGCATTTT
TRBD1	TRBV6-5	once	TRBJ2-7	CASSYSPGTGGRYEQYF	TGTGCCAGCAGTTACAGCCCCGGGACAGGGGGAAGGTACGAGCAGTACTTC
TRBD2	TRBV20-1	many	TRBJ2-1	CSARPGGPNNNEQFF	TGCAGTGCTAGACCGGGAGGGCCGAATAACAATGAGCAGTTCTTC
NA	TRBV7-8	many	TRBJ2-7	CASSLGRKPVDEQYF	TGTGCCAGCAGCTTAGGACGGAAGCCCGTTGACGAGCAGTACTTC
NA	TRBV20-1	many	TRBJ1-1	CSARGSLNTEAFF	TGCAGTGCTAGGGGCAGCCTGAACACTGAAGCTTTCTTT
NA	TRBV7-2	NA	TRBJ2-4	CASSSGAPNIQYF	TGTGCCAGCAGCTCCGGGGCACCCAACATTCAGTACTTC
NA	TRBV7-9	NA	TRBJ1-4	CACGRPNEKLFF	TGTGCCTGTGGTCGCCCTAATGAAAAACTGTTTTTT
TRBD1	TRBV5-1	NA	TRBJ2-7	CASSPGTGGREQYF	TGCGCCAGCAGCCCCGGGACAGGGGGACGTGAGCAGTACTTC
NA	TRBV18	many	TRBJ1-1	CASSPNLGMNTEAFF	TGTGCCAGCTCACCAAACTTAGGGATGAACACTGAAGCTTTCTTT
TRBD1	TRBV11-1	many	TRBJ1-1	CASSPTGGNTEAFF	TGTGCCAGCAGTCCTACAGGGGGGAACACTGAAGCTTTCTTT
TRBD1	TRBV6-5	many	TRBJ1-1	CASSLRTGGTTRTEAFF	TGTGCCAGCAGTTTGAGGACAGGGGGAACCACGAGGACTGAAGCTTTCTTT
NA	TRBV5-1	NA	TRBJ1-4	CASSLAAEAGKLFF	TGCGCCAGCAGCTTGGCAGCAGAAGCGGGAAAACTGTTTTTT
NA	TRBV12-3/TRBV12-4	many	TRBJ2-7	CASTPGPAGEQYF	TGTGCCAGCACCCCGGGCCCTGCTGGCGAGCAGTACTTC
NA	TRBV19	NA	TRBJ2-1	CASSIGPGGGHEQFF	TGTGCCAGTAGTATAGGTCCCGGGGGAGGTCATGAGCAGTTCTTC
TRBD2	TRBV3-1	many	TRBJ2-1	CASSQGGLAGGWQFF	TGTGCCAGCAGCCAAGGAGGACTAGCGGGAGGGTGGCAGTTCTTC
TRBD1	TRBV28	few	TRBJ2-4	CASSLFTGTGEAKNIQYF	TGTGCCAGCAGTTTATTTACCGGGACAGGGGAGGCCAAAAACATTCAGTACTTC
NA	TRBV4-2	many	TRBJ1-1	CASSPKQGNMNTEAFF	TGTGCCAGCAGCCCAAAACAGGGTAATATGAACACTGAAGCTTTCTTT